This T cell receptor (beta chain) was captured in a study of control samples from healthy donors and cancer patients. TCRdb's copy holds only in-frame clones and misses some; the assay was immunoSEQ multiplex PCR. The table records about 55,000 clones, 95% to 97% of them present only once. CDR1 is SGHNT and CDR2 is YENEEA in the germline V gene. V gave up 4 bases and J gave up 0 bases; unmatched junction bases: 6. CDR3 length: 18 residues. The origin of this receptor is a woman between 18 and 29 years old in good health. Sequenced material: blood. The rearrangement joins TRBV11-3 to TRBJ2-3; TRBD2 aligns across 14 bases. The CDR3, as DNA: TGTGCCAGCAGCTATGGACTAGCGGGGGGTCCTAGCACAGATACGCAGTATTTT. This encodes CASSYGLAGGPSTDTQYF. The complete variable domain, with remaining parts taken from reference TRBV11-3 and TRBJ2-3, reads EAGVVQSPRYKIIEKKQPVAFWCNPISGHNTLYWYLQNLGQGPELLIRYENEEAVDDSQLPKDRFSAERLKGVDSTLKIQPAELGDSAVYLCASSYGLAGGPSTDTQYFGPGTRLTVL.